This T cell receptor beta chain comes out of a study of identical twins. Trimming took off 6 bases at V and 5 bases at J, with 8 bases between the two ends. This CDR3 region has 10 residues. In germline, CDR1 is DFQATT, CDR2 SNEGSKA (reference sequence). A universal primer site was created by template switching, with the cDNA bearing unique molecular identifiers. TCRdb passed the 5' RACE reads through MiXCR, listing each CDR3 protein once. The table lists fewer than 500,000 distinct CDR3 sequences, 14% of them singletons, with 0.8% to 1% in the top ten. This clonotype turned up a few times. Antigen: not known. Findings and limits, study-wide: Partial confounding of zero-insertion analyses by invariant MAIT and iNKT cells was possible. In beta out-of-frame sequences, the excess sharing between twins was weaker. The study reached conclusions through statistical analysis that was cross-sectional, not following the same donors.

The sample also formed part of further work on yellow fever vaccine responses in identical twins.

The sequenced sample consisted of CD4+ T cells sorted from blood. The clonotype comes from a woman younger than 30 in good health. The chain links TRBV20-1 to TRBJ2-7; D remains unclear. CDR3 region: CSAAPDEQYF. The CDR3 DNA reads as TGCAGTGCGGCTCCGGACGAGCAGTACTTC.